This T cell receptor (beta chain) was documented in a study of shared clonotypes between healthy human individuals. The germline V and J ends were trimmed by 5 bases and 9 bases, with 11 bases remaining between them. This CDR3 comprises 11 residues. CDR1 is MDHEN, CDR2 SYDVKM, per germline. Using immunoSEQ multiplex PCR, the repertoire was profiled, and TCRdb retains in-frame clones only, with some absent. The sample has approximately 88,000 clones; approximately 63% are singletons. The chain combines TRBV28 with TRBJ2-7; TRBD1 might be the D (5 bases). The TCR sequence derives from a man aged 25-45 years in good health. Sequencing was carried out using memory CD8+ T cells sorted from blood. Subset given: CD45RO+ cells pooled with CCR7-negative TemRA cells. The DNA for the CDR3 is TGTGCCAGCAGTGGGGCTTTCGCGCAGTACTTC. Its protein is CASSGAFAQYF.